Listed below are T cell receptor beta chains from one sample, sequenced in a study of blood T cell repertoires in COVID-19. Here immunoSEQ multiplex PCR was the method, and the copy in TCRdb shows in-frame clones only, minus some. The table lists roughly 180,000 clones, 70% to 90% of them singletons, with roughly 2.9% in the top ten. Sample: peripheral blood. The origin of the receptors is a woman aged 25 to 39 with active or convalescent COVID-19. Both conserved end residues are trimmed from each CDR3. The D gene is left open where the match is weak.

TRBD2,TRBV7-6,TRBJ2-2,ASLPLAGEVAGELF
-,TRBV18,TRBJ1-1,ASSPPQGRVNTEAF
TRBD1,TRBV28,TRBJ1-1,ASSRYLGQVGMDTEAF
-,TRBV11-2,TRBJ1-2,ASSLEPHQGRNYGYT
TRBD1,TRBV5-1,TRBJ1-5,ASSLVSGQEQPQH
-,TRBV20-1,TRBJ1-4,SARDEGELF
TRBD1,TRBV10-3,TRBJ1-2,AISEPRGPPGYGYT
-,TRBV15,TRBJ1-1,ATSILLGGGTEAF
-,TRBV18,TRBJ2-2,ASSPIETGELF
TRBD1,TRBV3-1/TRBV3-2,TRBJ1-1,ASSQRQGGTEAF
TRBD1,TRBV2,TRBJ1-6,ASSGTGYTNSPLH
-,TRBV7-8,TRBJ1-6,ASSSLPYSYNSPLH
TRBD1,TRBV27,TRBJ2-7,ASGPGTGPSEQY
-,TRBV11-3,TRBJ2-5,ASSHPGTQETQY
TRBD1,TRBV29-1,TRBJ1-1,SVEFRDRGDTEAF
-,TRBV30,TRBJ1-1,AWRKGVSTEAF
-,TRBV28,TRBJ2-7,ASSLKTGRMVYEQY
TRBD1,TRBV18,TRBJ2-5,ASSPGQGETQY
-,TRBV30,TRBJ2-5,AWRLASRETQY
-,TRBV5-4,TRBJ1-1,ASSPTTGTMNTEAF
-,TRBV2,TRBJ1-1,ASIPGGRIGTEAF
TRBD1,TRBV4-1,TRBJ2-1,ASSPGQGRSSYNEQF
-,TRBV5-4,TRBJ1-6,ASSSQENNSPLH
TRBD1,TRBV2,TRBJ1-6,ASRSRDSSNSPLH
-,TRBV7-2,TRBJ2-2,ASRDSRANTGELF
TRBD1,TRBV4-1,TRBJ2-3,ASSQSRGREPY
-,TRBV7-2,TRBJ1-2,ASSPREDGYT
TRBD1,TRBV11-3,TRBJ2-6,ASSPGTGALGGANVLT
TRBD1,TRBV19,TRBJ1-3,ASIWDSYSSGNTIY
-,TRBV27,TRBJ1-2,ASRTPNYGYT
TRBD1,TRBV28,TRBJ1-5,ASSLQGGPPYQPQH
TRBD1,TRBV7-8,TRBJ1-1,ASSPIRGLIEAF
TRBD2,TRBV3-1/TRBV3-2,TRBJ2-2,ASSQGIAGGMNTGELF
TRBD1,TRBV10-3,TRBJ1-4,AISQTGGLKEKLF
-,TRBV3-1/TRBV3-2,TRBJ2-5,ASSRQGGGETQY
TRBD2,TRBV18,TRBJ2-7,ASSLGLAGGSSYEQY
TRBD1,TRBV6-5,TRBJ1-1,ASSRKTGGFTEAF
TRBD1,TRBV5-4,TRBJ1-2,ASSSGTGSHYGYT
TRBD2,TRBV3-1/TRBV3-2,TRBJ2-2,ASSLALAGGTGELF
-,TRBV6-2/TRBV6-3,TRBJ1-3,ASSYGLGPDSSGNTIY
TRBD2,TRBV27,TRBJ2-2,ASSPLAGVTGELF